Only one count was recorded for the clone carrying this T cell receptor (beta chain). This specimen comes from a study of CD8 T cells in Susac syndrome. When the RNA was reverse transcribed, random hexamers were used with an input of roughly 0.5 to 1 ug. TCRdb reanalysed the immunoSEQ multiplex PCR reads using MiXCR and keeps one entry per CDR3 protein. Of 75,000 to 95,000 distinct CDR3 sequences listed, about 95% are singletons. V was trimmed by 5 bases and J by 4 bases, leaving 18 bases between them. This CDR3 has 15 amino acids. The germline V gene has CDR1 MDHEN and CDR2 SYDVKM. Sequencing used CD8+ T cells from PBMCs. The chain joins TRBV28 to TRBJ2-7; weak D call: TRBD2 (7 bases). The source of this sequence is a human donor with Susac syndrome. CDR3 sequence: CASSPRGGALYEQYF. The DNA for the CDR3 is TGTGCCAGCAGTCCGAGGGGGGGTGCCTTATACGAGCAGTACTTC.